The 28 T cell receptor beta chains listed next were all sequenced from one sample in a study of long-term antiretroviral therapy in people with HIV. Version v3.0 of the immunoSEQ assay ran at survey level. Sequencing was performed with immunoSEQ multiplex PCR; in TCRdb, only in-frame clones are kept and a portion is missing. The data contain about 21,000 clones, roughly 85% of them singletons. Specimen: unsorted PBMCs, collected at the start of antiretroviral therapy. The receptors were sampled from a man aged 50 to 59 with HIV.

The chain carries TRBV27 and TRBJ1-1; unclear D gene. The CDR3 extends over 13 amino acids. Trimming pared 4 bases from V and 2 bases from J, leaving 8 bases between. Germline loops: CDR1 MNHEY, CDR2 SMNVEV (reference sequence). CDR3 sequence reads: CASSYGSNTEAFF. DNA of the CDR3: TGTGCCAGCAGTTACGGGAGTAACACTGAAGCTTTCTTT.

The chain employs TRBV18 and TRBJ1-1; TRBD1 aligns across 10 bases. Germline-derived CDR1 and CDR2 are KGHSH and LQKENI. CDR3 length: 15 amino acids. With V trimmed by 3 bases and J by 0 bases, 1 base remained unmatched. The CDR3 coding sequence is TGTGCCAGCTCACCGACAGGGGGCATGAACACTGAAGCTTTCTTT. Translated: CASSPTGGMNTEAFF.

The rearrangement links TRBV27 to TRBJ1-2; the D is unclear. Germline-derived CDR1 and CDR2 are MNHEY and SMNVEV (reference sequence). The V end lost 7 bases, the J end lost 7 bases, and 22 bases lay between the germline ends. The CDR3 contains 15 residues. CDR3 DNA: TGTGCCAGCACCCCCAGAGGGTTTAGGCACTCTGGCTACACCTTC. The encoded protein is CASTPRGFRHSGYTF.

The chain couples TRBV7-9 to TRBJ1-3; no reliable D call. The germline V gene has CDR1 SEHNR and CDR2 FQNEAQ (reference sequence). This CDR3 contains 18 residues. V lost 3 bases, J lost 0 bases, and 18 bases lay in between. The CDR3: CASSFFQARTISGNTIYF. Written as DNA, the CDR3 is TGTGCCAGCAGCTTCTTCCAGGCCCGAACAATCTCTGGAAACACCATATATTTT. The entire variable domain, with the rest obtained from reference TRBV7-9 and TRBJ1-3, is as follows: DTGVSQNPRHKITKRGQNVTFRCDPISEHNRLYWYRQTLGQGPEFLTYFQNEAQLEKSRLLSDRFSAERPKGSFSTLEIQRTEQGDSAMYLCASSFFQARTISGNTIYFGEGSWLTVV.

This clone is labeled as medium-sized. The chain recombines TRBV4-3 with TRBJ1-2, with 9 bases matching TRBD1. The V and J ends lost 1 base and 3 bases, in that order; junction bases with no gene match: 3. CDR3 length: 15 residues. Germline V lookup: CDR1 LGHNA, CDR2 YSLEER. The CDR3 sequence: CASSQGQGEYYGYTF. DNA of the CDR3: TGCGCCAGCAGCCAAGGACAGGGGGAGTACTATGGCTACACCTTC.

This clone was picked up one time. CDR3: CAISLGNEQFF. The CDR3 DNA reads as TGTGCCATCAGTCTGGGCAATGAGCAGTTCTTC. V usage is TRBV10-3 and J usage is TRBJ2-1; D remains unclear. Trimming left V 5 bases short and J 6 bases short, with 5 bases between. Germline CDR1 is ENHRY and CDR2 is SYGVKD. The CDR3 is 11 residues long.

The chain carries TRBV30 and TRBJ1-1; D is unclear. V was trimmed by 5 bases and J by 0 bases, leaving 10 bases between them. There are 13 residues in the CDR3. Germline assignment: CDR1 GTSNPN and CDR2 SVGIG (reference sequence). The CDR3 spells CAWDPTMNTEAFF. In nucleotides, the CDR3 is TGTGCCTGGGACCCGACAATGAACACTGAAGCTTTCTTT.

V and J are TRBV13 and TRBJ2-2; D call uncertain. CDR1 is PRHDT, CDR2 FYEKMQ, per germline (reference sequence). V was shortened by 1 base and J by 8 bases, with 2 bases between the two germline ends. This CDR3 is built from 11 residues. The CDR3 DNA follows: TGTGCCAGCAGCTTAGTTGGGGAGCTGTTTTTT. It yields the protein CASSLVGELFF.

V usage is TRBV25-1 and J usage is TRBJ2-5; tentative D call: TRBD2 (8 bases). Trimming removed 1 base at V and 2 bases at J, with 17 bases between. Germline V gene lookup returns CDR1 MGHDK and CDR2 SYGVNS. The CDR3 covers 17 residues. The CDR3 sequence: CASSESGRGGQQETQYF. The CDR3 DNA sequence: TGTGCCAGCAGTGAATCCGGGAGGGGGGGACAGCAAGAGACCCAGTACTTC.

V and J are TRBV18 and TRBJ2-1, with D possibly matching TRBD2 (6 bases). Trimming shortened V by 6 bases and J by 0 bases, and 9 bases separated the two germline ends. The CDR3 is 14 residues long. The germline CDR1 and CDR2 sequences are KGHSH and LQKENI. CDR3 amino acids: CASSPGGSYNEQFF. The CDR3, as DNA: TGTGCCAGCTCCCCCGGGGGCTCCTACAATGAGCAGTTCTTC. The complete variable domain, with remaining parts taken from reference TRBV18 and TRBJ2-1, reads NAGVMQNPRHLVRRRGQEARLRCSPMKGHSHVYWYRQLPEEGLKFMVYLQKENIIDESGMPKERFSAEFPKEGPSILRIQQVVRGDSAAYFCASSPGGSYNEQFFGPGTRLTVL.

This rearrangement joins TRBV5-5 to TRBJ1-1; no reliable D call. CDR1 is SGHKS and CDR2 is YYEKEE in the germline V gene (reference sequence). Trimming stripped 6 bases from V and 1 base from J, with 19 bases between. The CDR3 runs to 16 residues. CDR3 residues: CASTPRAFGENTEAFF. The CDR3 DNA follows: TGTGCCAGCACACCCCGAGCCTTCGGGGAGAACACTGAAGCTTTCTTT.

The table lists this clone with a few counts. The chain links TRBV7-3 to TRBJ1-1; D is unresolved. The germline V gene has CDR1 SGHTA and CDR2 FQGTGA. CDR3 size: 13 residues. V dropped 0 bases and J dropped 1 base, with 3 bases sitting between them. The CDR3 spells CASSLTGNTEAFF. In DNA, the CDR3 is TGTGCCAGCAGCTTAACAGGGAACACTGAAGCTTTCTTT.

This sequence joins TRBV19 and TRBJ2-3, with TRBD1 matching over 8 bases. The CDR3 length is 15 residues. CDR1 is LNHDA and CDR2 is SQIVND in the germline V gene (reference sequence). The V and J ends lost 5 bases and 0 bases, in that order; junction bases with no gene match: 4. DNA for the CDR3: TGTGCCAGTAGTTCCGGACAGGGTAGCACAGATACGCAGTATTTT. It codes for CASSSGQGSTDTQYF.

This chain links TRBV28 with TRBJ2-7; D is tentatively TRBD1 or TRBD2 (5 bases each). The CDR3 is 17 residues long. Germline V gene sequence: CDR1 MDHEN, CDR2 SYDVKM. Trimming removed 2 bases from V and 5 bases from J, with 22 bases in between. The CDR3 sequence: CASSLVQTRDPGHEQYF. DNA of the CDR3: TGTGCCAGCAGTTTAGTCCAAACTCGGGACCCCGGCCACGAGCAGTACTTC.

This chain connects TRBV30 to TRBJ2-5; D unresolved. Germline CDR1 is GTSNPN and CDR2 is SVGIG (reference sequence). V lost 4 bases and J 1 base, leaving 7 bases between the germline ends. The CDR3 is 12 amino acids. The CDR3 nucleotides are TGTGCCTGGAAAACATTCCAAGAGACCCAGTACTTC. Amino acid sequence: CAWKTFQETQYF.

The CDR3 DNA reads TGTGCCAGCAGCCCTGACTCCTTTAGGGGTGAGCAGTTCTTC. Residues: CASSPDSFRGEQFF. This chain links TRBV7-9 with TRBJ2-1; maybe TRBD1 (5 bases). V was pared by 5 bases and J by 9 bases, with 17 bases between. CDR3 length: 14 amino acids. The germline gives CDR1 SEHNR, CDR2 FQNEAQ (reference sequence).

The J gene is TRBJ1-6, the V gene TRBV7-2; D unclear. Trimming took 5 bases from V and 7 from J, leaving 12 bases between them. This CDR3 comprises 14 residues. Germline V gene data show CDR1 as SGHTA and CDR2 as FQGNSA. Here the CDR3 DNA reads TGTGCCAGCAGCCTTCTGCCTGGGAATTCACCCCTCCACTTT. Its translation: CASSLLPGNSPLHF.

The rearrangement links TRBV6-5 to TRBJ2-6; no reliable D call. Trimming took off 6 bases at V and 1 base at J, with 10 bases between the two ends. CDR1 is MNHEY and CDR2 is SVGAGI in the germline V gene. The CDR3 has 15 amino acids. The CDR3 region has the DNA TGTGCCAGCAGCCGTTATACTTCTGGGGCCAACGTCCTGACTTTC. It specifies CASSRYTSGANVLTF.

The rearrangement uses TRBV4-3 and TRBJ2-7; 8 nucleotides agree with TRBD1. V dropped 1 base and J dropped 2; count of bases not matched to a gene: 4. CDR1 and CDR2 (germline): LGHNA, YSLEER. CDR3 length: 15 amino acids. CDR3 DNA: TGCGCCAGCAGCCAAGCCGGGACAGGCACCTACGAGCAGTACTTC. It encodes CASSQAGTGTYEQYF.

This clone has a handful of counts. The chain joins TRBV2 to TRBJ2-7; no firm D call. Germline V gene lookup returns CDR1 SNHLY and CDR2 FYNNEI. The CDR3 spans 12 residues. V was clipped by 3 bases and J by 6 bases, with 9 bases between them. CDR3 sequence: CASSETSGEQYF. The CDR3 DNA sequence: TGTGCCAGCAGTGAGACGTCAGGCGAGCAGTACTTC.

The chain employs TRBV12-5 and TRBJ1-5; perhaps TRBD1 as D (6 bases). The germline V gene encodes CDR1 LGHNT and CDR2 FRNRAP. Trimming stripped 4 bases from V and 0 bases from J, with 10 bases between. There are 15 residues in the CDR3. The CDR3 DNA sequence: TGTGCTAGTGGTTCAGGACAGAATAGCAATCAGCCCCAGCATTTT. Translating gives CASGSGQNSNQPQHF.

This rearrangement joins TRBV19 to TRBJ2-7; TRBD2 might be the D (6 bases). V was shortened by 4 bases and J by 2 bases, with 18 bases between the two germline ends. CDR3 length: 16 amino acids. The germline CDR1 and CDR2 sequences are LNHDA and SQIVND (reference sequence). CDR3 coding DNA: TGTGCCAGTAGTACCCTAACTAGTACGGGAGCCTACGAGCAGTACTTC. Amino acids: CASSTLTSTGAYEQYF.

The V call is TRBV6-6, the J call TRBJ1-1; 8 nucleotides line up with TRBD1. The germline CDR1 and CDR2 sequences are MNHNY and SVGAGI (reference sequence). The CDR3 is 16 residues long. J gave up 5 bases and V 0 bases, and 8 bases lay outside the gene matches. CDR3 coding DNA: TGTGCCAGCAGTTACTCTGGGGCAGGGGGCTATACTGAAGCTTTCTTT. Protein: CASSYSGAGGYTEAFF.

The rearrangement joins TRBV9 to TRBJ2-1; 8 nucleotides match TRBD2. V was clipped by 3 bases and J by 6 bases; unmatched bases: 5. Germline assignment: CDR1 SGDLS and CDR2 YYNGEE. The CDR3 loop spans 14 amino acids. In nucleotides, the CDR3 is TGTGCCAGCAGCGGTACCGGGACTAGCAATGAGCAGTTCTTC. The encoded protein is CASSGTGTSNEQFF.

This chain links TRBV30 with TRBJ1-2; 8 bases are shared with TRBD1. CDR1 and CDR2 (germline): GTSNPN, SVGIG (reference sequence). The V gene end was trimmed by 4 bases and the J gene end by 8 bases; junction bases not matched to a gene: 9. This CDR3 region has 13 residues. This CDR3 is CAWIERDRRGYTF. CDR3 coding DNA: TGTGCCTGGATTGAACGGGACAGGAGAGGCTACACCTTC. Together with reference TRBV30 and TRBJ1-2, the CDR3 gives the full variable domain: SQTIHQWPATLVQPVGSPLSLECTVEGTSNPNLYWYRQAAGRGLQLLFYSVGIGQISSEVPQNLSASRPQDRQFILSSKKLLLSDSGFYLCAWIERDRRGYTFGSGTRLTVV.

The chain recombines TRBV7-2 with TRBJ2-1, with D maybe TRBD2 (6 bases). The CDR3 covers 12 residues. The V and J ends lost 5 bases and 12 bases respectively, with 14 bases between them. The V gene's germline CDR1 is SGHTA and CDR2 FQGNSA. CDR3 amino acids: CASSPLGGGQFF. CDR3 nucleotide sequence: TGTGCCAGCAGCCCACTCGGGGGTGGGCAGTTCTTC.

The chain has TRBV7-8 and TRBJ1-4, with D tentatively TRBD1 (6 bases). CDR1 and CDR2 from the germline V gene are SGHVS and FQNEAQ. V was pared by 5 bases and J by 8 bases, with 18 bases between. The CDR3 has 15 amino acids. CDR3 protein: CASSPLRGAGEKLFF. The CDR3 bases are TGTGCCAGCAGCCCGCTCCGGGGGGCCGGAGAAAAACTGTTTTTT.

This chain uses TRBV5-1 with TRBJ1-1; TRBD1 might be the D (6 bases). This CDR3 is built from 15 residues. Looked up from germline, CDR1 is SGHRS and CDR2 is YFSETQ. Trimming removed 6 bases at V and 1 base at J, with 16 bases between. The chain's CDR3 is CASKTTGTSNTEAFF. CDR3 bases: TGCGCCAGCAAGACTACAGGGACCTCGAACACTGAAGCTTTCTTT.